The rows below give T cell receptor beta chains drawn from one sample of a study of vaccination effects on CD4 cells after COVID-19. These receptors lack a known antigen. This table comes from immunoSEQ multiplex PCR, and its TCRdb copy is limited to in-frame clones, with some not included. The repertoire holds about 61,000 clones, with roughly 79% as singletons. The sequencing here drew on CD4+ T cells from PBMCs cultured with HCoV-229E spike peptides, taken before COVID-19 vaccination. These receptor sequences come from a human donor who received a COVID-19 vaccine. CDR3s include the opening cysteine and the closing phenylalanine or tryptophan. D genes are given only for firm matches. Size is omitted from some rows. Given values are once, few, many or a class for expanded clones.

abundance	v_gene	j_gene	d_gene	len	CDR3aa	CDR3nt
NA	TRBV7-8	TRBJ1-4	NA	16	CASSPLGATTNEKLFF	TGTGCCAGCAGCCCCCTCGGGGCTACAACTAATGAAAAACTGTTTTTT
NA	TRBV7-3	TRBJ2-5	NA	15	CASSLNSGAGETQYF	TGTGCCAGCAGCTTAAATTCGGGGGCGGGAGAGACCCAGTACTTC
once	TRBV3-1/TRBV3-2	TRBJ2-3	TRBD1	19	CASSQVSGTGVTSTDTQYF	TGTGCCAGCAGCCAAGTCTCCGGGACAGGCGTAACTAGCACAGATACGCAGTATTTT
NA	TRBV7-7	TRBJ2-1	NA	15	CASSLGAGTYNEQFF	TGTGCCAGCAGCTTAGGGGCAGGGACCTACAATGAGCAGTTCTTC
NA	TRBV25-1	TRBJ2-2	TRBD2	17	CASSEYIAGVNTGELFF	TGTGCCAGCAGTGAATATATAGCGGGGGTGAACACCGGGGAGCTGTTTTTT
NA	TRBV10-3	TRBJ2-1	TRBD2	15	CAIRQSGGSYNEQFF	TGTGCCATCAGACAAAGCGGGGGGTCCTACAATGAGCAGTTCTTC
NA	TRBV6-5	TRBJ2-2	NA	16	CASSYSFRTNTGELFF	TGTGCCAGCAGTTACTCGTTTCGCACGAACACCGGGGAGCTGTTTTTT
once	TRBV30	TRBJ2-5	TRBD2	13	CAWRVSGQETQYF	TGTGCCTGGAGGGTTAGCGGGCAAGAGACCCAGTACTTC
NA	TRBV6-2/TRBV6-3	TRBJ2-1	NA	15	CASSYDRSGRNEQFF	TGTGCCAGCAGTTACGATAGATCCGGCCGGAATGAGCAGTTCTTC
once	TRBV24-1	TRBJ2-3	NA	15	CATSDPTFPADTQYF	TGTGCCACCAGTGACCCTACATTCCCCGCAGATACGCAGTATTTT
NA	TRBV19	TRBJ1-1	NA	15	CASSIVGSGSTEAFF	TGTGCCAGTAGTATAGTTGGGAGCGGTAGCACTGAAGCTTTCTTT
NA	TRBV30	TRBJ2-6	TRBD1	18	CAWRWDRGVPSGANVLTF	TGTGCCTGGAGGTGGGACAGGGGAGTTCCCTCTGGGGCCAACGTCCTGACTTTC
NA	TRBV4-1	TRBJ2-5	TRBD2	17	CASSDNGLAGGQETQYF	TGCGCCAGCAGCGATAACGGACTAGCGGGGGGGCAAGAGACCCAGTACTTC
NA	TRBV3-1/TRBV3-2	TRBJ1-3	NA	16	CASSPLEYRTGNTIYF	TGTGCCAGCAGCCCCCTTGAATACCGGACTGGAAACACCATATATTTT
NA	TRBV6-2/TRBV6-3	TRBJ2-1	NA	14	CASSYLGTINEQFF	TGTGCCAGCAGTTACCTAGGGACAATCAATGAGCAGTTCTTC
NA	TRBV5-4	TRBJ1-4	TRBD1	13	CASSTQGFEKLFF	TGTGCCAGCAGCACACAGGGGTTTGAAAAACTGTTTTTT
NA	TRBV24-1	TRBJ2-2	TRBD2	18	CATSDRLAGGYNIGELFF	TGTGCCACCAGTGATAGACTAGCGGGGGGGTATAACATCGGGGAGCTGTTTTTT
NA	TRBV5-4	TRBJ1-1	NA	16	CASSLDRSPGPAEAFF	TGTGCCAGCAGCTTGGATCGTTCCCCAGGGCCGGCTGAAGCTTTCTTT
NA	TRBV9	TRBJ1-2	NA	12	CASSPDKRGYTF	TGTGCCAGCAGCCCAGACAAGAGGGGCTACACCTTC
NA	TRBV5-1	TRBJ2-3	NA	16	CASSLGYGSVDATQYF	TGCGCCAGCAGCTTGGGGTATGGGAGCGTGGACGCTACGCAGTATTTT
NA	TRBV4-2	TRBJ2-1	NA	12	CASSQDWGEQFF	TGTGCCAGCAGCCAAGATTGGGGTGAGCAGTTCTTC
NA	TRBV28	TRBJ2-2	NA	12	CASRVADGELFF	TGTGCCAGCAGGGTTGCGGATGGGGAGCTGTTTTTT
NA	TRBV6-5	TRBJ1-2	NA	15	CASSSPGRSNYGYTF	TGTGCCAGCAGCTCCCCCGGGCGGAGCAACTATGGCTACACCTTC
NA	TRBV3-1/TRBV3-2	TRBJ2-3	TRBD2	18	CASSQYFAAGGTTDTQYF	TGTGCCAGCAGCCAATATTTCGCGGCGGGGGGGACCACAGATACGCAGTATTTT
few	TRBV7-9	TRBJ1-6	NA	15	CASSMGTEKGSPLHF	TGTGCCAGCAGCATGGGCACGGAGAAAGGATCACCCCTCCACTTT
NA	TRBV5-4	TRBJ2-5	NA	16	CASSPGPSFTQETQYF	TGTGCCAGCAGCCCCGGACCGAGCTTTACCCAAGAGACCCAGTACTTC
NA	TRBV4-1	TRBJ2-1	NA	15	CASSQRGRNNNEQFF	TGCGCCAGCAGCCAGAGGGGACGGAACAACAATGAGCAGTTCTTC
NA	TRBV3-1/TRBV3-2	TRBJ2-2	NA	18	CASSQDKRRVLYTGELFF	TGTGCCAGCAGCCAAGATAAGCGACGCGTACTCTACACCGGGGAGCTGTTTTTT
NA	TRBV15	TRBJ2-3	NA	16	CATSRDRVGATDTQYF	TGTGCCACCAGCAGAGATCGGGTAGGGGCAACAGATACGCAGTATTTT
once	TRBV28	TRBJ1-3	NA	15	CASSQYTGNGNTIYF	TGTGCCAGCAGCCAGTACACAGGGAATGGAAACACCATATATTTT
NA	TRBV18	TRBJ1-6	TRBD1	15	CASSPIPGQSVLLHF	TGTGCCAGCTCACCGATACCGGGACAGTCAGTTCTCCTCCACTTT
NA	TRBV10-3	TRBJ2-1	TRBD2	16	CAISAPRGGSYNEQFF	TGTGCCATCAGTGCACCTCGGGGGGGGAGTTACAATGAGCAGTTCTTC
NA	TRBV7-2	TRBJ1-5	NA	13	CASSIEPNQPQHF	TGTGCCAGCAGCATAGAACCAAATCAGCCCCAGCATTTT
NA	TRBV20-1	TRBJ1-1	NA	11	CSAGSKREAFF	TGCAGTGCTGGCTCCAAACGAGAAGCTTTCTTT
NA	TRBV7-8	TRBJ2-2	NA	16	CASSLRSPALTGELFF	TGTGCCAGCAGCTTAAGGTCGCCGGCTTTGACCGGGGAGCTGTTTTTT
NA	TRBV4-1	TRBJ2-5	TRBD1	15	CASSQNPGGQETQYF	TGCGCCAGCAGCCAAAATCCAGGGGGACAAGAGACCCAGTACTTC
NA	TRBV5-6	TRBJ1-6	TRBD1	13	CASSLDRNSPLHF	TGTGCCAGCAGCCTGGACAGGAATTCACCCCTCCACTTT
NA	TRBV4-3	TRBJ1-5	NA	13	CASSQEVDQPQHF	TGCGCCAGCAGCCAAGAGGTTGACCAGCCCCAGCATTTT
NA	TRBV7-3	TRBJ2-2	TRBD2	19	CASSLTWGSGGTNTGELFF	TGTGCCAGCAGCTTAACGTGGGGTAGCGGGGGTACGAACACCGGGGAGCTGTTTTTT